This TCR beta chain was captured in a study of blood T cells in healthy people across ages. Regarding the study as a whole: Long-lived and aged donors differed, with more naive CD4+ cells and higher diversity in the long-lived. Percentage of naive T cells showed a strong correlation with TCR beta diversity.

Comments on this clonotype: What it recognizes is unknown.

The CDR3 covers 13 residues. CDR1 is SQVTM, CDR2 ANQGSEA, per germline. V shed 2 bases and J shed 2 bases, with 9 bases lying between them. The second PCR ran about 6 to 12 cycles with a sample-barcoded 5' primer and J-beta primers. TCRdb called the 5' RACE reads again in MiXCR, with one record for every CDR3 protein. The repertoire has hundreds of thousands of distinct CDR3 sequences, roughly three fifths of them found once; the top ten carry under 30%. The source is a man between 35 and 55 years old in good health. Sequencing was carried out using blood. The J gene is TRBJ2-5, the V gene TRBV29-1; D unclear. The CDR3 region has the DNA TGCAGCGTTGAAAAGGTGGTACAAGAGACCCAGTACTTC. Protein: CSVEKVVQETQYF. Based on the CDR3 plus reference TRBV29-1 and TRBJ2-5, the full variable domain is SAVISQKPSRDICQRGTSLTIQCQVDSQVTMMFWYRQQPGQSLTLIATANQGSEATYESGFVIDKFPISRPNLTFSTLTVSNMSPEDSSIYLCSVEKVVQETQYFGPGTRLLVL.